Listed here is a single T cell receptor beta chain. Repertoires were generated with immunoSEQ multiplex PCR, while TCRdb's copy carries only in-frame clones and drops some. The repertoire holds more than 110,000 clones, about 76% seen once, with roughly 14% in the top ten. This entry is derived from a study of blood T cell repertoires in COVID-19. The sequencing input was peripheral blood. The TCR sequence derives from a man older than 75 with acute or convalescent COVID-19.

CDR3 bases: TGTGCCAGCAGTGAAGCCAGGGTTAATTCACCCCTCCACTTT. Protein product: CASSEARVNSPLHF. The rearrangement joins TRBV2 to TRBJ1-6; D is possibly TRBD1 (5 bases). CDR3 length: 14 amino acids. Germline V gene sequence: CDR1 SNHLY, CDR2 FYNNEI. V shed 0 bases and J shed 6 bases, with 6 bases lying between them.